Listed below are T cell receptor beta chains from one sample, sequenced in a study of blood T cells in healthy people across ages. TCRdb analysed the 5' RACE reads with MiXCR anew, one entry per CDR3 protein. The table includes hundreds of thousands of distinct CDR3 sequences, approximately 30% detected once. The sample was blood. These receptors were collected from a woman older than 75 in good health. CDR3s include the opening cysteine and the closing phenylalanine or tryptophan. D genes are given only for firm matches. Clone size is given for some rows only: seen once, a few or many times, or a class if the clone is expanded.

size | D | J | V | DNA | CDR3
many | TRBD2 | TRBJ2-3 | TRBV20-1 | TGCAGTGCTAGGGCTAGCGGGGTCTACACAGATACGCAGTATTTT | CSARASGVYTDTQYF
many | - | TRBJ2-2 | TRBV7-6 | TGTGCCAGCAGCCCGGACAGGAACACCGGGGAGCTGTTTTTT | CASSPDRNTGELFF
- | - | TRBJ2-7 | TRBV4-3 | TGCGCCAGCAGCCAGATGGGGAGCGAGCAGTACTTC | CASSQMGSEQYF
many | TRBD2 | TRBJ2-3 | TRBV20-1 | TGCAGTGCTAGAGCACTAGCGGGGAGGGATACGCAGTATTTT | CSARALAGRDTQYF
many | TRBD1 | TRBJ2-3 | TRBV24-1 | TGTGCCACCAGTGAAGCGACAGGGAGCACAGATACGCAGTATTTT | CATSEATGSTDTQYF
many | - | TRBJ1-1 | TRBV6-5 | TGTGCCAGCACCCCGGACAGATGGGGCGAAGCTTTCTTT | CASTPDRWGEAFF
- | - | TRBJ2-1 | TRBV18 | TGTGCCAGCTCACCATCTGGCGCCCCAACCTACAATGAGCAGTTCTTC | CASSPSGAPTYNEQFF
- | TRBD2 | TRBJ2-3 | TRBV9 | TGTGCCAGCAGCGCAAGAGTACGGGGGGTAGATACGCAGTATTTT | CASSARVRGVDTQYF
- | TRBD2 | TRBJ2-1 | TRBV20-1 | TGCAGTGCAAGGACTAGCGGTAGTGTCTACAATGAGCAGTTCTTC | CSARTSGSVYNEQFF
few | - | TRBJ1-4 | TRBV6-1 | TGTGCCAGCAGTGAAACCGCAAGACCCTTTAATGAAAAACTGTTTTTT | CASSETARPFNEKLFF
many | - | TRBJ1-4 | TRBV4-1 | TGCGCCAGCAGCCAAGTCCCAGGGTATGGAGAAAAACTGTTTTTT | CASSQVPGYGEKLFF
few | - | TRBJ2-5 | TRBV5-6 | TGTGCCAGCAGCTTGGGGGGGCGCTGGGAGACCCAGTACTTC | CASSLGGRWETQYF
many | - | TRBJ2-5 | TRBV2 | TGTGCCAGCAGCGGGGGCTCGTACCAAGAGACCCAGTACTTC | CASSGGSYQETQYF
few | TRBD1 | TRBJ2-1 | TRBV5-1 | TGCGCCAGCAGCTTGGATTTAGGGGACAGGGGTCGCAATGAGCAGTTCTTC | CASSLDLGDRGRNEQFF
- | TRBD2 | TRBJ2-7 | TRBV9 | TGTGCCAGCAGCGTAGCCGCGGGGGGGCCCTACGAGCAGTACTTC | CASSVAAGGPYEQYF
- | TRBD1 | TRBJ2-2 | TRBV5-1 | TGCGCCAGCAGCTCGAGACCCGGGACAGCTAACACCGGGGAGCTGTTTTTT | CASSSRPGTANTGELFF
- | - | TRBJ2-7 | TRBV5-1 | TGCGCCAGCAGCCTCGGACAGAGGGATACCTACGAGCAGTACTTC | CASSLGQRDTYEQYF
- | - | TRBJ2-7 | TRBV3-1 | TGTGCCAGCAGCCCGTGGGGCCCATACGAGCAGTACTTC | CASSPWGPYEQYF
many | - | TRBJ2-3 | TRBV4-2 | TGTGCCAGCAGCCAACCACACGAAGATACGCAGTATTTT | CASSQPHEDTQYF
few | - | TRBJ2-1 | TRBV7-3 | TGTGCCAGCAGCCCCTCTCGTGGGGCGGGATTTACCTACAATGAGCAGTTCTTC | CASSPSRGAGFTYNEQFF
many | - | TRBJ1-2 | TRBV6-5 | TGTGCCAGCAGGCTTGGGGGGAGTAACTATGGCTACACCTTC | CASRLGGSNYGYTF
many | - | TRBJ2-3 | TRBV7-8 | TGTGCCAGCAGCTTAACTACGAGAAGCACAGATACGCAGTATTTT | CASSLTTRSTDTQYF
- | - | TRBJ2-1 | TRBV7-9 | TGTGCCAGCAGCTTACCTGTTGATGGTGAGCAGTTCTTC | CASSLPVDGEQFF
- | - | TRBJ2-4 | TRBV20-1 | TGCAGTGCTTGCGGGACCGAAAAAAACATTCAGTACTTC | CSACGTEKNIQYF
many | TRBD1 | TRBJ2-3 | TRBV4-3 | TGCGCCAGCAGCCAGGCCCGGGACAGGTACGCAGATACGCAGTATTTT | CASSQARDRYADTQYF
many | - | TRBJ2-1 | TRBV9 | TGTGCCAGCACCCCCCGGGGGAAAACCTACAATGAGCAGTTCTTC | CASTPRGKTYNEQFF
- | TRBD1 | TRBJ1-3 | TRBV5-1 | TGCGCCAGCAGCCCACGAGGCGCAGGGGGCCGGGACACCATATATTTT | CASSPRGAGGRDTIYF
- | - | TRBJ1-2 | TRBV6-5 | TGTGCCAGCAGTTACTCGTTGCCAGGGGTTAATGGCTACACCTTC | CASSYSLPGVNGYTF
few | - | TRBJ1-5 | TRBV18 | TGTGCCAGCTCTTCAACTAGGGTTGCCAATCAGCCCCAGCATTTT | CASSSTRVANQPQHF
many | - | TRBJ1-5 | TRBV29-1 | TGCAGCGTAGGGATCAGGGGACAGCCCCAGCATTTT | CSVGIRGQPQHF
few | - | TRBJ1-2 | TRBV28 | TGTGCCAGCAGCATACGGGGTAACTATGGCTACACCTTC | CASSIRGNYGYTF
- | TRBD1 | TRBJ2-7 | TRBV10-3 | TGTGTCGTCAGTGCAGGGGGCTTCGACGAGCAGTACTTC | CVVSAGGFDEQYF
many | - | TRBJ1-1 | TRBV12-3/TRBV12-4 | TGTGCCAGCAATCGCGATTTCGTACTAGGAGCTTTCTTT | CASNRDFVLGAFF